The rows below give T cell receptor beta chains drawn from one sample of a study of blood T cell repertoires in COVID-19. Sequenced by immunoSEQ multiplex PCR; TCRdb stores in-frame clones only, minus some. The data hold 250,000 to 300,000 clones, with over 65% observed a single time. Sample: peripheral blood. The source of these receptors is a woman older than 75 with acute or convalescent COVID-19. Both conserved end residues are part of each CDR3. D genes are given only for firm matches. Expanded clones get a size class; other rows say once, few or many, or leave the size out.

TRBJ2-7 | - | - | TRBV24-1 | CAIKWEQGSGPYEQYF | TGTGCCATCAAGTGGGAACAGGGCTCAGGCCCCTACGAGCAGTACTTC
TRBJ1-1 | - | TRBD1 | TRBV18 | CASSRDRGRTEAFF | TGTGCCAGCTCACGAGACAGGGGGAGAACTGAAGCTTTCTTT
TRBJ1-3 | - | - | TRBV18 | CASSPREGNTIYF | TGTGCCAGCTCACCACGAGAGGGAAACACCATATATTTT
TRBJ1-1 | - | - | TRBV28 | CASSLYGTKAFF | TGTGCCAGCAGTTTATACGGGACAAAAGCTTTCTTT
TRBJ2-5 | - | TRBD2 | TRBV20-1 | CSASDRTSGSQETQYF | TGCAGTGCTAGTGACCGGACTAGCGGGTCCCAAGAGACCCAGTACTTC
TRBJ2-1 | - | TRBD2 | TRBV5-1 | CASSFRLAGGRNEQFF | TGCGCCAGCAGCTTCCGCCTAGCGGGAGGTAGGAATGAGCAGTTCTTC
TRBJ2-7 | few | - | TRBV5-5 | CASSLQASKSYEQYF | TGTGCCAGCAGCTTGCAAGCTTCCAAAAGCTACGAGCAGTACTTC
TRBJ2-2 | - | - | TRBV6-2/TRBV6-3 | CASSYGRVGMTGELFF | TGTGCCAGCAGTTACGGCAGGGTAGGTATGACCGGGGAGCTGTTTTTT
TRBJ1-2 | few | TRBD1 | TRBV5-1 | CASSEGQNYGYTF | TGCGCCAGCAGCGAGGGACAGAACTATGGCTACACCTTC
TRBJ2-3 | few | TRBD2 | TRBV28 | CASSPSGRRTDTQYF | TGTGCCAGCAGTCCTAGCGGGAGGCGAACAGATACGCAGTATTTT
TRBJ2-3 | - | TRBD2 | TRBV5-4 | CASSLALAGGGGTDTQYF | TGTGCCAGCAGCTTGGCTCTAGCGGGAGGTGGGGGCACAGATACGCAGTATTTT
TRBJ2-3 | - | TRBD2 | TRBV4-1 | CASSLSGTSTDTQYF | TGCGCCAGCAGCCTTAGCGGGACGAGCACAGATACGCAGTATTTT
TRBJ2-1 | - | TRBD1 | TRBV12-5 | CASASGTGIYNEQFF | TGTGCTAGTGCCAGCGGGACAGGGATCTACAATGAGCAGTTCTTC
TRBJ2-3 | - | - | TRBV5-6 | CASSLRLYTDTQYF | TGTGCCAGCAGCTTGAGACTATACACAGATACGCAGTATTTT
TRBJ2-3 | - | - | TRBV9 | CASSVGTTLTQHTQYF | TGTGCCAGCAGCGTAGGGACTACCCTAACACAACATACGCAGTATTTT
TRBJ2-2 | few | TRBD1 | TRBV2 | CASREQGAGTGELFF | TGTGCCAGCAGGGAACAGGGGGCCGGCACCGGGGAGCTGTTTTTT
TRBJ1-1 | - | - | TRBV27 | CASSLSGHPRLAFF | TGTGCCAGCAGTTTATCTGGACATCCGCGGCTCGCTTTCTTT
TRBJ2-2 | once | TRBD2 | TRBV7-2 | CASSLTGLGRTGELFF | TGTGCCAGCAGCTTAACGGGACTAGGTCGGACCGGGGAGCTGTTTTTT
TRBJ1-5 | few | - | TRBV30 | CAWSVDWGRGQHF | TGTGCCTGGAGTGTGGACTGGGGCAGGGGACAGCATTTT
TRBJ2-2 | few | TRBD2 | TRBV11-3 | CASSPPPSRGGAGGELFF | TGTGCCAGCAGCCCTCCCCCCAGTCGCGGGGGGGCCGGCGGGGAGCTGTTTTTT
TRBJ2-3 | - | TRBD2 | TRBV7-2 | CASSLGSGGAGGTDTQYF | TGTGCCAGCAGCTTAGGTAGCGGGGGGGCCGGAGGCACAGATACGCAGTATTTT
TRBJ2-5 | - | TRBD1 | TRBV27 | CASSPGDRGYETQYF | TGTGCCAGCAGTCCCGGGGACAGGGGATATGAGACCCAGTACTTC
TRBJ2-7 | - | TRBD2 | TRBV5-3 | CARSSPTLAGANGDEQYF | TGTGCCAGAAGCTCACCCACCTTAGCGGGAGCCAACGGGGACGAGCAGTACTTC
TRBJ1-4 | - | - | TRBV15 | CATSLGRGNEKLFF | TGTGCCACCAGCTTGGGCAGGGGTAATGAAAAACTGTTTTTT
TRBJ2-1 | - | TRBD1 | TRBV6-5 | CASSQTGFEQFF | TGTGCCAGCAGTCAGACAGGGTTTGAGCAGTTCTTC
TRBJ1-5 | - | - | TRBV6-6 | CASSTNSNQPQHF | TGTGCCAGCAGTACAAATAGCAATCAGCCCCAGCATTTT
TRBJ2-2 | - | TRBD1 | TRBV5-1 | CASSRDRLEVELFF | TGCGCCAGCAGCCGGGACAGGCTGGAGGTGGAGCTGTTTTTT
TRBJ2-1 | - | TRBD2 | TRBV29-1 | CSAISFSGVNEQFF | TGCAGCGCTATATCGTTTAGCGGGGTAAATGAGCAGTTCTTC
TRBJ2-1 | - | - | TRBV5-1 | CASSLGKVAGEQFF | TGCGCCAGCAGCTTGGGCAAGGTAGCTGGTGAGCAGTTCTTC
TRBJ2-3 | - | TRBD2 | TRBV3-1/TRBV3-2 | CASSLLLAGGTDTQYF | TGTGCCAGCAGCCTGCTTCTAGCGGGAGGCACAGATACGCAGTATTTT
TRBJ2-3 | - | - | TRBV5-4 | CASSTTGSTDTQYF | TGTGCCAGCAGCACAACAGGGAGCACAGATACGCAGTATTTT
TRBJ2-3 | - | TRBD2 | TRBV6-5 | CASRKAGGPTDTQYF | TGTGCCAGCAGAAAAGCGGGAGGGCCCACAGATACGCAGTATTTT
TRBJ1-5 | - | - | TRBV4-2 | CASSQDDARNQPQHF | TGTGCCAGCAGCCAAGATGATGCGAGGAATCAGCCCCAGCATTTT
TRBJ2-7 | few | - | TRBV6-5 | CASKRGGSYEQYF | TGTGCCAGCAAAAGAGGAGGCTCCTACGAGCAGTACTTC
TRBJ2-1 | - | TRBD2 | TRBV2 | CASSDLSGNYNEQFF | TGTGCCAGCAGTGACCTGAGCGGGAACTACAATGAGCAGTTCTTC
TRBJ2-1 | - | - | TRBV5-4 | CASSLWAGYEQFF | TGTGCCAGCAGCTTGTGGGCAGGGTATGAGCAGTTCTTC
TRBJ1-2 | - | - | TRBV2 | CASSENGAGGYTF | TGTGCCAGCAGTGAAAATGGAGCCGGGGGCTACACCTTC
TRBJ2-7 | few | TRBD2 | TRBV6-5 | CASSYWAGAGEQYF | TGTGCCAGCAGTTACTGGGCGGGAGCAGGCGAGCAGTACTTC
TRBJ1-6 | - | - | TRBV3-1/TRBV3-2 | CASNLGQLHSPLHF | TGTGCCAGCAATCTAGGACAGCTACATTCACCCCTCCACTTT
TRBJ1-2 | - | TRBD1 | TRBV7-2 | CASSSRTGRINYGYTF | TGTGCCAGCAGCTCCAGGACAGGGAGAATAAACTATGGCTACACCTTC
TRBJ2-4 | - | - | TRBV21-1 | CASSNERGCVAKNIQYF | TGTGCCAGCAGCAATGAAAGGGGGTGCGTGGCCAAAAACATTCAGTACTTC
TRBJ2-7 | - | - | TRBV7-2 | CASTPPAGARGEQYF | TGTGCCAGCACCCCCCCGGCGGGGGCCCGGGGCGAGCAGTACTTC
TRBJ1-4 | - | TRBD1 | TRBV19 | CASTNSQGTNEKLFF | TGTGCCAGTACCAACTCACAGGGGACTAATGAAAAACTGTTTTTT
TRBJ2-7 | - | - | TRBV18 | CASSTSSGYEQYF | TGTGCCAGCTCAACATCCTCAGGCTACGAGCAGTACTTC
TRBJ1-6 | few | TRBD1 | TRBV18 | CASSPQRDSNSPLHF | TGTGCCAGCTCACCGCAACGGGACAGTAACTCACCCCTCCACTTT
TRBJ2-1 | few | TRBD1 | TRBV5-1 | CASSGVGQGSFSEQFF | TGCGCCAGCAGCGGGGTGGGACAGGGTTCCTTTAGTGAGCAGTTCTTC
TRBJ1-1 | few | - | TRBV6-5 | CASSYSYHTEAFF | TGTGCCAGCAGTTACTCGTATCACACTGAAGCTTTCTTT
TRBJ2-3 | - | TRBD1 | TRBV19 | CASRGQGDTDTQYF | TGTGCCAGTAGGGGACAGGGAGACACAGATACGCAGTATTTT
TRBJ1-5 | - | - | TRBV6-6 | CASSYTRQPQHF | TGTGCCAGCAGTTACACTCGTCAGCCCCAGCATTTT
TRBJ2-2 | - | - | TRBV7-2 | CASSFGGELFF | TGTGCCAGCAGCTTCGGCGGGGAGCTGTTTTTT
TRBJ1-1 | once | - | TRBV9 | CASSVTGRGGTEAFF | TGTGCCAGCAGCGTAACCGGGAGGGGTGGAACTGAAGCTTTCTTT
TRBJ1-4 | - | - | TRBV27 | CASRLGGEEKLFF | TGTGCCAGCAGATTGGGTGGGGAGGAAAAACTGTTTTTT
TRBJ2-1 | - | TRBD1 | TRBV2 | CASRQSGTGGDEQFF | TGTGCCAGCAGGCAGTCCGGGACAGGTGGCGATGAGCAGTTCTTC
TRBJ1-1 | - | TRBD1 | TRBV7-9 | CASSLAGTGGVAEAFF | TGTGCCAGCAGCTTAGCCGGGACAGGGGGCGTCGCGGAAGCTTTCTTT
TRBJ2-4 | - | - | TRBV21-1 | CASKGAVLAKNIQYF | TGTGCCAGCAAGGGGGCTGTCTTAGCCAAAAACATTCAGTACTTC
TRBJ1-4 | many | TRBD1 | TRBV7-9 | CASSSLRGNEKLFF | TGTGCCAGCAGCTCCCTCAGGGGGAATGAAAAACTGTTTTTT
TRBJ2-7 | - | TRBD1 | TRBV5-1 | CASSRGQGDSGSYEQYF | TGCGCCAGCAGCAGGGGACAGGGGGATAGCGGATCCTACGAGCAGTACTTC
TRBJ1-1 | - | - | TRBV6-5 | CASSSRGGRLNTEAFF | TGTGCCAGCAGTTCCCGGGGGGGGCGGTTGAACACTGAAGCTTTCTTT
TRBJ2-6 | - | - | TRBV4-1 | CASSPHRLGDAGVSSGANVLTF | TGCGCCAGCAGCCCCCACCGGTTGGGCGATGCAGGGGTGAGCTCTGGGGCCAACGTCCTGACTTTC